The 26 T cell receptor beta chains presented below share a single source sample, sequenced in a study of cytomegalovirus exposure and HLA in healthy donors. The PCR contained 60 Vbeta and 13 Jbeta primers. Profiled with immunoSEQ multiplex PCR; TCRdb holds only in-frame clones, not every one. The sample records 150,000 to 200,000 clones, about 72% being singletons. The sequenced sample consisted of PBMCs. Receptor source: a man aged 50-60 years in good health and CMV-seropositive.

The CDR3 protein is CAISSSGGNTGELFF. In nucleotides, the CDR3 is TGTGCCATCAGTTCTAGCGGGGGTAACACCGGGGAGCTGTTTTTT. The chain has TRBV10-3 and TRBJ2-2, with 10 positions matching TRBD2. This CDR3 is 15 amino acids long. Trimming at V came to 5 bases and at J to 2 bases, leaving 2 bases not matched to a gene. Germline V lookup: CDR1 ENHRY, CDR2 SYGVKD.

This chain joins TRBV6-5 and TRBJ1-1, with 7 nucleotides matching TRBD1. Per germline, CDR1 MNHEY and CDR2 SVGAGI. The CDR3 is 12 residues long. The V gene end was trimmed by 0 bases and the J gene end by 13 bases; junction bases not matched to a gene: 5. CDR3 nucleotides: TGTGCCAGCAGTTACTCAGGCCAGGGGGTTTTCTTT. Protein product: CASSYSGQGVFF.

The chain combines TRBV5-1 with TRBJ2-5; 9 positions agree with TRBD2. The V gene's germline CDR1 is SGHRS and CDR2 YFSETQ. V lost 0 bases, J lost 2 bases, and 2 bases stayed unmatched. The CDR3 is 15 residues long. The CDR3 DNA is TGCGCCAGCAGCTTGGCAGCGGGGGGTCAAGAGACCCAGTACTTC. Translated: CASSLAAGGQETQYF.

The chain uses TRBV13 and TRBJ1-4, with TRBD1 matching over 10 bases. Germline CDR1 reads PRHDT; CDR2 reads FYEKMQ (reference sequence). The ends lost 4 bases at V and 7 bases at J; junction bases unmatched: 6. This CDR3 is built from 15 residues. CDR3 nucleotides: TGTGCCAGCAGCTACTGGACAGGGGGTGGTGAAAAACTGTTTTTT. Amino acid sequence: CASSYWTGGGEKLFF.

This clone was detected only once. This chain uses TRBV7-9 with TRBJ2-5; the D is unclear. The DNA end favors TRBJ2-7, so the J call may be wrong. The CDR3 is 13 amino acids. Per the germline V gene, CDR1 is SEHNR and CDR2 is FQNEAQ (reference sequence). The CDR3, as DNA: TGTGCCAGCAGCCCTGCGGCCTCCTACGAGCAGTACTTC. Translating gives CASSPAASYEQYF.

In DNA form, the CDR3 reads TGTGCCAGTAGTATAGGAGGGGGACGAATTTGGAACCGACGCACAGATACGCAGTATTTT. This encodes CASSIGGGRIWNRRTDTQYF. V is TRBV19 and J is TRBJ2-3, with a possible D match to TRBD1 (6 bases). This CDR3 has 20 amino acids. Between the trimmed V and J ends, which lost 1 base and 1 base, there was a span of 24 bases. Per the germline V gene, CDR1 is LNHDA and CDR2 is SQIVND (reference sequence). Using reference TRBV19 and TRBJ2-3 for the parts outside the CDR3, the full variable domain is DGGITQSPKYLFRKEGQNVTLSCEQNLNHDAMYWYRQDPGQGLRLIYYSQIVNDFQKGDIAEGYSVSREKKESFPLTVTSAQKNPTAFYLCASSIGGGRIWNRRTDTQYFGPGTRLTVL.

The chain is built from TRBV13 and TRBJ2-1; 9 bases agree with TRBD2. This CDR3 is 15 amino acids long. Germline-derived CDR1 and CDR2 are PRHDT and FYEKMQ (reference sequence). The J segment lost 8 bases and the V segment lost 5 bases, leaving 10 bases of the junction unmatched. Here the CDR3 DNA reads TGTGCCAGCAGCATCCAGGGACTAGCTCTCTATGAGCAGTTCTTC. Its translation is CASSIQGLALYEQFF. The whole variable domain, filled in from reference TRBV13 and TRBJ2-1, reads AAGVIQSPRHLIKEKRETATLKCYPIPRHDTVYWYQQGPGQDPQFLISFYEKMQSDKGSIPDRFSAQQFSDYHSELNMSSLELGDSALYFCASSIQGLALYEQFFGPGTRLTVL.

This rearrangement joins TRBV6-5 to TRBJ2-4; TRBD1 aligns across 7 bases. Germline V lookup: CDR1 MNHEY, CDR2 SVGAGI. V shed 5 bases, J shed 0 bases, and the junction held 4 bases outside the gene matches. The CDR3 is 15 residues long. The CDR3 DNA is TGTGCCAGCAGTCGGGACAGATTAGCCAAAAACATTCAGTACTTC. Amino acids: CASSRDRLAKNIQYF.

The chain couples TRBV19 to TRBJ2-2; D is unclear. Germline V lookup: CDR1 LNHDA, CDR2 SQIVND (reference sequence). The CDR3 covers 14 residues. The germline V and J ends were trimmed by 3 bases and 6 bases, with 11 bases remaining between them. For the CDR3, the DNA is TGTGCCAGTAGTATTCTAGTAAGCTCCGGGGAGCTGTTTTTT. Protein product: CASSILVSSGELFF.

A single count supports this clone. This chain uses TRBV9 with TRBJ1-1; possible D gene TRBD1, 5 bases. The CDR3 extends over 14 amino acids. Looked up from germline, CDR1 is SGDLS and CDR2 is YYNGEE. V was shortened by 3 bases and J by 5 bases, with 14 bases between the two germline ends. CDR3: CASSGTSGRTEAFF. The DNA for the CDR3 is TGTGCCAGCAGCGGAACATCAGGGAGGACTGAAGCTTTCTTT.

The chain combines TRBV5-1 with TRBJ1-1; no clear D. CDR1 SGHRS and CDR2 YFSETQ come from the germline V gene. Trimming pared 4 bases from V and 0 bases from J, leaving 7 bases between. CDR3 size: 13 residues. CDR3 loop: CASSIAVNTEAFF. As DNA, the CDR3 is TGCGCCAGCAGCATCGCAGTGAACACTGAAGCTTTCTTT.

The CDR3 spells CASSPQWSYTEAFF. The CDR3 region has the DNA TGCGCCAGCAGCCCCCAATGGAGTTACACTGAAGCTTTCTTT. This chain joins TRBV4-3 and TRBJ1-1; D call uncertain. Trimming left V 4 bases short and J 3 bases short, with 12 bases between. This CDR3 comprises 14 residues. CDR1 is LGHNA and CDR2 is YSLEER in the germline V gene.

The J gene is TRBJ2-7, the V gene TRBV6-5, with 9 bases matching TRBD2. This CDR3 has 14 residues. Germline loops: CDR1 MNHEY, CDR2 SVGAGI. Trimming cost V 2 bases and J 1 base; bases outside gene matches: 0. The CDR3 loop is CASSYGLASYEQYF. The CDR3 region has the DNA TGTGCCAGCAGTTACGGACTAGCGTCCTACGAGCAGTACTTC.

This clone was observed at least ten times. CDR3 nucleotides: TGTGCCAGCAGCTTCCGGGACAGTGACACTGAAGCTTTCTTT. This gives the protein CASSFRDSDTEAFF. The V gene is TRBV9, the J gene TRBJ1-1, with TRBD1 matching 7 bases. J lost 3 bases, V lost 4 bases, and 6 bases had no gene match. The CDR3 runs to 14 residues. Germline CDR1 is SGDLS and CDR2 is YYNGEE.

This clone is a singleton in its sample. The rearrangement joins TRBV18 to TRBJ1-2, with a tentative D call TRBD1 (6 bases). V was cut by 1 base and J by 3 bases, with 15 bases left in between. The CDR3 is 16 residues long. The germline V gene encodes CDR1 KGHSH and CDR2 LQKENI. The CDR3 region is CASSPRITDSHYGYTF. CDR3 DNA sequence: TGTGCCAGCTCACCACGAATAACGGACAGTCACTATGGCTACACCTTC. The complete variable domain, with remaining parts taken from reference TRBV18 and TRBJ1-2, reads NAGVMQNPRHLVRRRGQEARLRCSPMKGHSHVYWYRQLPEEGLKFMVYLQKENIIDESGMPKERFSAEFPKEGPSILRIQQVVRGDSAAYFCASSPRITDSHYGYTFGSGTRLTVV.

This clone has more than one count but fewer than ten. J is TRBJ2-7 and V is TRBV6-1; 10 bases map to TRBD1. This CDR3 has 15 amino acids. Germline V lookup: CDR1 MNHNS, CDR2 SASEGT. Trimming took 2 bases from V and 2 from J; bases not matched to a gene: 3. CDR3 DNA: TGTGCCAGCAGTGAATTCGGACAGGGGGCCTACGAGCAGTACTTC. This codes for CASSEFGQGAYEQYF.

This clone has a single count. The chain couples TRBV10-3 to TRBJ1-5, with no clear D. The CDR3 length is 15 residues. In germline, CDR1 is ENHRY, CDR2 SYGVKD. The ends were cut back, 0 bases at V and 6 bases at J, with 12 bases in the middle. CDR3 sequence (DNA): TGTGCCATCAGTGAGTCGACGGGGTACTCTCAGCCCCAGCATTTT. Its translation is CAISESTGYSQPQHF.

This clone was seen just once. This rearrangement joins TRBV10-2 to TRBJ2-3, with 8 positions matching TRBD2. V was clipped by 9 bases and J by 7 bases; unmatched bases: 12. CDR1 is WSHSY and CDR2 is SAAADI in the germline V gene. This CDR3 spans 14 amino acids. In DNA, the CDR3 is TGCGCCAGTAGTAGGCGGGGGGTCCTGAATACGCAGTATTTT. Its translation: CASSRRGVLNTQYF.

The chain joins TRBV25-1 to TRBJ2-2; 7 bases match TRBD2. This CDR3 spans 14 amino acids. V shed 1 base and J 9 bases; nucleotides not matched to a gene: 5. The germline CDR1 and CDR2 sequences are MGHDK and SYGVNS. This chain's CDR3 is CASSESGGRRELFF. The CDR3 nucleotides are TGTGCCAGCAGTGAATCGGGGGGTAGACGGGAGCTGTTTTTT.

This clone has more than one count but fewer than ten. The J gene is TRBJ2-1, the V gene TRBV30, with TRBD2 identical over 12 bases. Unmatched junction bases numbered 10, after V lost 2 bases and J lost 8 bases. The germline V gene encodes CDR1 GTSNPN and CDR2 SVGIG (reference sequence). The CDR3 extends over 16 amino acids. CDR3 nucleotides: TGTGCCTGGAGTTTTCCCCCTAGCGGGGGGGCCGATGAGCAGTTCTTC. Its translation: CAWSFPPSGGADEQFF. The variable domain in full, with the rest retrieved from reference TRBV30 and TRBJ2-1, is SQTIHQWPATLVQPVGSPLSLECTVEGTSNPNLYWYRQAAGRGLQLLFYSVGIGQISSEVPQNLSASRPQDRQFILSSKKLLLSDSGFYLCAWSFPPSGGADEQFFGPGTRLTVL.

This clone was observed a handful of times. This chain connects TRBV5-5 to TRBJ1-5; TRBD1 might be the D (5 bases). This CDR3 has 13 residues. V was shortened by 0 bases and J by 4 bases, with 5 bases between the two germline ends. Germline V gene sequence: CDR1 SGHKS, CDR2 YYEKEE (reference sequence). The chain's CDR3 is CASSLGQNQPQHF. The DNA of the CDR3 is TGTGCCAGCAGCTTGGGACAGAATCAGCCCCAGCATTTT.

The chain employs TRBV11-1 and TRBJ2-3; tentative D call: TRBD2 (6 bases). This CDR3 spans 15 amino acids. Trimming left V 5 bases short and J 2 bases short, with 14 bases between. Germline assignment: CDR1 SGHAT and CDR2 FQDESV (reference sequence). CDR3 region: CASSPTGLNTDTQYF. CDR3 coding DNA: TGTGCCAGCAGCCCCACGGGACTTAACACAGATACGCAGTATTTT. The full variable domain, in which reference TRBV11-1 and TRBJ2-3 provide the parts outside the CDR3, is EAEVAQSPRYKITEKSQAVAFWCDPISGHATLYWYRQILGQGPELLVQFQDESVVDDSQLPKDRFSAERLKGVDSTLKIQPAELGDSAMYLCASSPTGLNTDTQYFGPGTRLTVL.

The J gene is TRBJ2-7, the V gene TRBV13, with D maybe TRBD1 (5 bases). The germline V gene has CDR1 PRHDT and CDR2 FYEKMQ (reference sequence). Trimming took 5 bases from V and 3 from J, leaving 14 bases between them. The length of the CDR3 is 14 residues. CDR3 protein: CASSPRDSLYEQYF. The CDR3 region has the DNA TGTGCCAGCAGCCCCCGAGACAGTCTCTACGAGCAGTACTTC.

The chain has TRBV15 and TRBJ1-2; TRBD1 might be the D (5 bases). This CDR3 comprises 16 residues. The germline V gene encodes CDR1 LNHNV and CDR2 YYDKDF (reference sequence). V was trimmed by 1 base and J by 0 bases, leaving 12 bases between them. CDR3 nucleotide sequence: TGTGCCACCAGCAGAGGAATGGCGGGGGCTAACTATGGCTACACCTTC. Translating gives CATSRGMAGANYGYTF.

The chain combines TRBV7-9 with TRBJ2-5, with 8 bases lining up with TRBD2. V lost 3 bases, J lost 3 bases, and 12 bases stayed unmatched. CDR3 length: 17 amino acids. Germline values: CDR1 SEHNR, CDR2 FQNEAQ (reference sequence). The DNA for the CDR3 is TGTGCCAGCAGCTTCCCGGGACTAGGGGTCCGTAAAGAGACCCAGTACTTC. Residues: CASSFPGLGVRKETQYF.

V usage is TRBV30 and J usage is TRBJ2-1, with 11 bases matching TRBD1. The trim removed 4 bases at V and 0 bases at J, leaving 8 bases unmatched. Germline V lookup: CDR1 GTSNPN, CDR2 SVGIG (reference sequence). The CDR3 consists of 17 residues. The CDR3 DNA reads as TGTGCCTGGAACATTAGGGACAGGGGGTTCTCCTACAATGAGCAGTTCTTC. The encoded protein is CAWNIRDRGFSYNEQFF.